Following are 12 T cell receptor beta chains from one sample sequenced in a study of control samples from healthy donors and cancer patients. The data were produced by immunoSEQ multiplex PCR, yet TCRdb's version contains in-frame clones alone and is incomplete. In the table there are roughly 140,000 clones, 89% of which are singletons. The sample comprised blood. The receptors originated from a man aged 25 to 40 in good health.

The V gene is TRBV29-1, the J gene TRBJ2-1; maybe TRBD2 (5 bases). The V end was cut by 7 bases, the J end by 12 bases, with 16 bases between. The CDR3 is made up of 11 amino acids. Germline CDR1 is SQVTM and CDR2 is ANQGSEA. The CDR3 DNA follows: TGCAGCGGTGGAGCGGCCCTTGGGCAGTTCTTC. This sequence encodes CSGGAALGQFF.

The J gene is TRBJ2-3, the V gene TRBV19; 8 positions match TRBD2. Germline CDR1 is LNHDA and CDR2 is SQIVND (reference sequence). With 6 bases clipped from V and 0 bases from J, the junction kept 2 bases outside the gene matches. This CDR3 comprises 14 residues. The CDR3, as DNA: TGTGCCAGTAGCGAGCGGGGGAGCACAGATACGCAGTATTTT. Protein product: CASSERGSTDTQYF.

CDR3 in amino acids: CASSVGLSSTDTQYF. In DNA form, the CDR3 reads TGTGCCAGCAGCGTAGGGCTATCTAGCACAGATACGCAGTATTTT. This rearrangement joins TRBV9 to TRBJ2-3; D not resolved. Trimming left V 0 bases short and J 0 bases short, with 8 bases between. Germline lookup yields CDR1 SGDLS and CDR2 YYNGEE. The CDR3 consists of 15 residues.

V usage is TRBV7-2 and J usage is TRBJ1-6, with 9 nucleotides matching TRBD1. Germline V gene sequence: CDR1 SGHTA, CDR2 FQGNSA. The CDR3 spans 16 residues. Trimming took 2 bases from V and 7 from J; bases not matched to a gene: 6. CDR3 in DNA: TGTGCCAGCAGCTTAAAACCCGGACAGGGGAATTCACCCCTCCACTTT. Its translation: CASSLKPGQGNSPLHF.

This chain uses TRBV7-3 with TRBJ1-1; tentatively, D is TRBD1 (5 bases). The CDR3 extends over 15 amino acids. Germline loops: CDR1 SGHTA, CDR2 FQGTGA. Trimming left V 0 bases short and J 0 bases short, with 8 bases between. The CDR3 DNA follows: TGTGCCAGCAGCTTAACGGGGGGGATGAACACTGAAGCTTTCTTT. This encodes CASSLTGGMNTEAFF.

V usage is TRBV6-5 and J usage is TRBJ2-7; D assignment may be TRBD1 or TRBD2 (5 bases each). The ends were cut back, 2 bases at V and 4 bases at J, with 12 bases in the middle. The CDR3 spans 14 residues. CDR1 MNHEY and CDR2 SVGAGI come from the germline V gene. The CDR3 DNA sequence: TGTGCCAGCAGTTACGGGGGAAAGGGGTACGAGCAGTACTTC. Translation: CASSYGGKGYEQYF.

This clone was seen only once. The chain carries TRBV5-1 and TRBJ2-7; 8 bases are a match to TRBD2. Trimming at V came to 0 bases and at J to 4 bases, leaving 9 bases not matched to a gene. The germline V gene encodes CDR1 SGHRS and CDR2 YFSETQ. There are 16 residues in the CDR3. The CDR3 sequence: CASSLDTGGGTYEQYF. The CDR3 bases are TGCGCCAGCAGCTTGGATACCGGCGGGGGGACATACGAGCAGTACTTC.

This clone turned up a few times. The rearrangement uses TRBV4-1 and TRBJ1-2, with a weak D call TRBD1 (6 bases). The CDR3 is 16 residues long. V was cut by 4 bases and J by 6 bases, with 21 bases left in between. The germline V gene encodes CDR1 MGHRA and CDR2 YSYEKL. CDR3 nucleotide sequence: TGCGCCAGCAGCCCCCGGGGGGGCGGGTTGGATCATGGCTACACCTTC. It specifies CASSPRGGGLDHGYTF.

Here the CDR3 DNA reads TGTGCCAGCAGTCCGGGACAGAACAAAAACATTCAGTACTTC. It is translated as CASSPGQNKNIQYF. V is TRBV6-6 and J is TRBJ2-4; 7 nucleotides align to TRBD1. From germline, CDR1 is MNHNY and CDR2 SVGAGI (reference sequence). The CDR3 loop spans 14 amino acids. Trimming took 5 bases from V and 3 from J; bases not matched to a gene: 4.

The chain links TRBV24-1 to TRBJ2-3; no reliable D call. Trimming removed 3 bases from V and 4 bases from J, with 10 bases in between. The CDR3 is 14 amino acids. Germline CDR1 and CDR2: KGHDR and SFDVKD. CDR3 region: CATSDPGSSDTQYF. CDR3 DNA: TGTGCCACCAGTGATCCGGGCAGTTCAGATACGCAGTATTTT.

In this sample, this clone turned up a few times. The chain has TRBV4-3 and TRBJ1-4; TRBD1 might be the D (5 bases). Germline loops: CDR1 LGHNA, CDR2 YSLEER. The CDR3 extends over 17 amino acids. V was clipped by 4 bases and J by 0 bases, with 15 bases between them. CDR3 DNA: TGCGCCAGCAGCCCCACGGTGGGGGGATCAACTAATGAAAAACTGTTTTTT. Its translation: CASSPTVGGSTNEKLFF.

CDR3 residues: CASSYTGRANSPLHF. DNA for the CDR3: TGTGCCAGCAGTTATACCGGACGGGCTAATTCACCCCTCCACTTT. This chain connects TRBV6-6 to TRBJ1-6; D unresolved. The V gene's germline CDR1 is MNHNY and CDR2 SVGAGI (reference sequence). This CDR3 has 15 residues. Trimming cost V 3 bases and J 6 bases, with 12 bases left between them.